The 8 T cell receptor beta chains below all came from one sample that was sequenced in a study of a mutant IDH1 vaccine in newly diagnosed glioma. The data were produced by immunoSEQ multiplex PCR, yet TCRdb's version contains in-frame clones alone and is incomplete. The sample consists of about 54,000 clones, about 85% of them appearing once. Their antigen targets remain unknown. Time point noted: week 35, safety follow-up. Topical imiquimod accompanied each vaccine dose, which consisted of 300 ug of mutant IDH1 20-mer peptide. The sample was PBMCs, taken from a glioma patient whose treatment included an IDH1 peptide vaccine. The receptors derive from a woman aged 18-29 years with glioma.

J is TRBJ2-7 and V is TRBV7-9; tentatively, D is TRBD2 (5 bases). Germline V gives CDR1 SEHNR, CDR2 FQNEAQ (reference sequence). Trimming left V 3 bases short and J 3 bases short, with 9 bases between. CDR3 length equals 13 residues. The CDR3 DNA sequence: TGTGCCAGCAGCTTCGGGGTGAACTACGAGCAGTACTTC. Amino acids: CASSFGVNYEQYF.

This chain uses TRBV11-3 with TRBJ2-7; D is perhaps TRBD2 (6 bases). With 4 bases removed from V and 4 bases from J, the gap between germline ends came to 11 bases. This CDR3 is built from 13 residues. Germline assignment: CDR1 SGHNT and CDR2 YENEEA. CDR3 nucleotide sequence: TGTGCCAGCAGCTCGGAGGAGGGGTACGAGCAGTACTTC. It is translated as CASSSEEGYEQYF.

This clone came up once. CDR3 region: CASSHFGGPKNIQYF. The CDR3 coding sequence is TGTGCCAGCAGCCACTTCGGGGGGCCCAAAAACATTCAGTACTTC. The chain recombines TRBV5-8 with TRBJ2-4, with a weak D call TRBD2 (7 bases). With 4 bases removed from V and 2 bases from J, the gap between germline ends came to 13 bases. The CDR3 is made up of 15 amino acids. The germline gives CDR1 SGHTS, CDR2 YDEGEE.

This rearrangement joins TRBV6-1 to TRBJ1-1; 11 bases are shared with TRBD1. Unmatched junction bases numbered 6, after V lost 8 bases and J lost 4 bases. From germline, CDR1 is MNHNS and CDR2 SASEGT. The CDR3 sequence is 14 residues long. In nucleotides, the CDR3 is TGTGCCAGCTCCCTTGGGACAGGGGGCACTGAAGCTTTCTTT. Amino acid sequence: CASSLGTGGTEAFF.

This sequence joins TRBV10-2 and TRBJ2-5; D call uncertain. The CDR3 covers 11 residues. V shed 4 bases and J shed 2 bases, with 2 bases lying between them. CDR1 is WSHSY and CDR2 is SAAADI in the germline V gene. The CDR3 sequence: CASSAQETQYF. The CDR3 DNA reads TGCGCCAGCAGTGCTCAAGAGACCCAGTACTTC.

This clone occurred a few times. The V call is TRBV6-1, the J call TRBJ1-2; no firm D call. Germline assignment: CDR1 MNHNS and CDR2 SASEGT. The CDR3 runs 12 residues. V was pared by 9 bases and J by 5 bases, with 13 bases between. Here the CDR3 reads CASWGLRYGYTF. CDR3 coding DNA: TGTGCCAGTTGGGGATTACGGTATGGCTACACCTTC.

The V gene is TRBV5-1, the J gene TRBJ1-2; D unresolved. This CDR3 contains 14 residues. V lost 2 bases and J lost 0, with 8 bases in between. Looked up from germline, CDR1 is SGHRS and CDR2 is YFSETQ. CDR3 nucleotides: TGCGCCAGCAGCTTCCAGGACCCTAACTATGGCTACACCTTC. It encodes CASSFQDPNYGYTF.

The chain carries TRBV6-5 and TRBJ1-2; 9 positions agree with TRBD1. Germline trimming cut 4 bases from V and 4 bases from J; bases unmatched to any gene: 4. Per germline, CDR1 MNHEY and CDR2 SVGAGI. This CDR3 comprises 14 residues. The CDR3 is CASSSDRGPYGYTF. DNA for the CDR3: TGTGCCAGCAGTTCGGACAGGGGCCCCTATGGCTACACCTTC.